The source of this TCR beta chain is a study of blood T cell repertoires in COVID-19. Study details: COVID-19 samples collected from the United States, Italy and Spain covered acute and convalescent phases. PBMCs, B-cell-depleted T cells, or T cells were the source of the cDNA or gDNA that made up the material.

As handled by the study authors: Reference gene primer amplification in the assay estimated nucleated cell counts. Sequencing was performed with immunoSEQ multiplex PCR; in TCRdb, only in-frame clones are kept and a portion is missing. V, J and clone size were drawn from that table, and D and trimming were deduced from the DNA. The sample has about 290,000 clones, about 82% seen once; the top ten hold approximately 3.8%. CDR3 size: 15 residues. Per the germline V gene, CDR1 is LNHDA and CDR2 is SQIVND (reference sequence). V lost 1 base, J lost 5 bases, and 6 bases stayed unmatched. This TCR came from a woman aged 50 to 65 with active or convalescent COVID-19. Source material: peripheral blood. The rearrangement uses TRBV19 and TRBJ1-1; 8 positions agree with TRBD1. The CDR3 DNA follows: TGTGCCAGTAGTATAGCAGTGACAGGGGCAACTGAAGCTTTCTTT. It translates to CASSIAVTGATEAFF.